The 18 T cell receptor beta chains given below trace back to one sample, sequenced in a study of CD8 T cells in Susac syndrome. cDNA came from roughly 0.47 to 1 ug RNA primed by random hexamers. One entry per CDR3 protein, called by TCRdb with MiXCR from the immunoSEQ multiplex PCR reads. This sample has fewer than 150,000 distinct CDR3 sequences, with around 91% found just once. Material for sequencing was CD8+ T cells from PBMCs. All receptors derive from a human donor with multiple sclerosis.

The CDR3 DNA reads TGTGCCAGCAGCCTGACTAGCGGGTTCCCCTACAATGAGCAGTTCTTC. It yields the protein CASSLTSGFPYNEQFF. V and J are TRBV6-2 or TRBV6-3 and TRBJ2-1, with 10 bases that match TRBD2. The CDR3 extends over 16 amino acids. V dropped 6 bases and J dropped 2; count of bases not matched to a gene: 7. The germline V gene encodes CDR1 MNHEY and CDR2 SVGEGT.

The chain carries TRBV19 and TRBJ1-2, with 9 nucleotides matching TRBD1. CDR1 and CDR2 (germline): LNHDA, SQIVND (reference sequence). There are 15 residues in the CDR3. The V segment lost 5 bases and the J segment 2 bases; nucleotides outside the gene matches: 6. CDR3 in amino acids: CASSWGTGLNYGYTF. CDR3 bases: TGTGCCAGTAGTTGGGGGACAGGGCTGAACTATGGCTACACCTTC.

This clonotype has only one observation. V usage is TRBV2 and J usage is TRBJ1-2, with 10 bases identical to TRBD1. CDR1 is SNHLY and CDR2 is FYNNEI in the germline V gene. The CDR3 spans 15 residues. The V and J ends lost 1 base and 8 bases, in that order; junction bases with no gene match: 7. CDR3 in amino acids: CASSEVQTGGAGYTF. CDR3 in DNA: TGTGCCAGCAGTGAAGTTCAGACAGGGGGCGCGGGCTACACCTTC.

The CDR3 sequence: CASSRGRAVETQYF. CDR3 coding DNA: TGTGCCAGCAGTCGCGGGAGGGCCGTCGAGACCCAGTACTTC. The chain joins TRBV12-3 or TRBV12-4 to TRBJ2-5, with 9 nucleotides matching TRBD2. The CDR3 is 14 amino acids. The ends lost 5 bases at V and 5 bases at J; junction bases unmatched: 6.

The genes are TRBV24-1 and TRBJ2-1; the D gene is possibly TRBD2 (6 bases). The germline V gene has CDR1 KGHDR and CDR2 SFDVKD. V shed 1 base and J shed 9 bases, with 12 bases lying between them. This CDR3 has 14 residues. The CDR3 coding sequence is TGTGCCACCAGTGATTTAGGGGAGGATGGTGAGCAGTTCTTC. Translation gives CATSDLGEDGEQFF.

This clonotype appeared a single time. V is TRBV7-9 and J is TRBJ2-1; TRBD2 matches at 7 bases. Germline V lookup: CDR1 SEHNR, CDR2 FQNEAQ (reference sequence). The CDR3 consists of 16 residues. Trimming at V came to 1 base and at J to 7 bases, leaving 10 bases not matched to a gene. CDR3 DNA: TGTGCCAGCAGCTTAGGGGAAGACGGGAGGAGGAATGAGCAGTTCTTC. As protein: CASSLGEDGRRNEQFF.

The chain recombines TRBV15 with TRBJ1-2; possible D gene TRBD1, 6 bases. CDR3 length: 15 residues. Looked up from germline, CDR1 is LNHNV and CDR2 is YYDKDF (reference sequence). The ends were cut back, 5 bases at V and 1 base at J, with 14 bases in the middle. In DNA form, the CDR3 reads TGTGCCACCAGCTTGGACAGAGGGATTAACTATGGCTACACCTTC. The encoded protein is CATSLDRGINYGYTF.

V is TRBV7-9 and J is TRBJ2-7; D possibly corresponds to TRBD1 (5 bases). Trimming cost V 5 bases and J 0 bases, with 17 bases left between them. From germline, CDR1 is SEHNR and CDR2 FQNEAQ (reference sequence). The CDR3 loop spans 16 amino acids. CDR3 amino acids: CASSDPDTSSSYEQYF. CDR3 in DNA: TGTGCCAGCAGCGATCCGGACACGTCCAGCTCCTACGAGCAGTACTTC.

The J gene is TRBJ2-1, the V gene TRBV4-2; TRBD2 might be the D (6 bases). Between the trimmed V and J ends, which lost 1 base and 8 bases, there was a span of 18 bases. Germline V gene data show CDR1 as LGHNA and CDR2 as YNFKEQ. The CDR3 covers 16 residues. CDR3 nucleotide sequence: TGTGCCAGCAGCCAAGGCCCGCGGGAAATCCTCCATGAGCAGTTCTTC. Protein: CASSQGPREILHEQFF.

This sequence joins TRBV7-9 and TRBJ2-5, with D tentatively TRBD2 (6 bases). V dropped 3 bases and J dropped 4 bases, with 18 bases sitting between them. Germline CDR1 and CDR2: SEHNR and FQNEAQ (reference sequence). CDR3 length: 16 residues. CDR3 in DNA: TGTGCCAGCAGCTTGTTCGTAGCGGATCCTTCAGAGACCCAGTACTTC. Its translation is CASSLFVADPSETQYF.

The rearrangement links TRBV7-8 to TRBJ1-4; TRBD1 aligns across 8 bases. CDR3 length: 19 residues. Germline trimming cut 3 bases from V and 4 bases from J; bases unmatched to any gene: 16. CDR1 is SGHVS and CDR2 is FQNEAQ in the germline V gene. CDR3 coding DNA: TGTGCCAGCAGCTTGGCTCCGACAGGGGTCACCCGCTATAATGAAAAACTGTTTTTT. Protein product: CASSLAPTGVTRYNEKLFF.

The chain couples TRBV3-1 to TRBJ2-3, with D hard to call. V was cut by 3 bases and J by 5 bases, with 18 bases left in between. In germline, CDR1 is LGHDT, CDR2 YNNKEL (reference sequence). The CDR3 sequence is 16 residues long. The CDR3, as DNA: TGTGCCAGCAGCCATTCCCTTCCACCTGCGCAAGATACGCAGTATTTT. This encodes CASSHSLPPAQDTQYF.

The genes are TRBV9 and TRBJ1-1; TRBD1 might be the D (5 bases). The CDR3 is 13 residues long. CDR1 and CDR2 from the germline V gene are SGDLS and YYNGEE. V lost 6 bases and J 0 bases, leaving 9 bases between the germline ends. The CDR3 sequence is CASNEGLNTEAFF. The CDR3 DNA follows: TGTGCCAGCAATGAGGGGCTGAACACTGAAGCTTTCTTT.

The DNA for the CDR3 is TGCAGTGCCCCAGGGTGGTCGTCCAGGGGTGGAGAGACCCAGTACTTC. Translating gives CSAPGWSSRGGETQYF. This chain uses TRBV20-1 with TRBJ2-5; D is perhaps TRBD1 (6 bases). The CDR3 sequence is 16 residues long. Germline loops: CDR1 DFQATT, CDR2 SNEGSKA (reference sequence). Trimming took 6 bases from V and 4 from J, leaving 24 bases between them.

In its sample, this clonotype was seen a few times. The V gene is TRBV19, the J gene TRBJ1-1; 8 bases are shared with TRBD1. Per germline, CDR1 LNHDA and CDR2 SQIVND (reference sequence). The CDR3 runs 13 residues. V was clipped by 4 bases and J by 2 bases; unmatched bases: 0. The CDR3 protein is CASSTGGNTEAFF. The CDR3 coding sequence is TGTGCCAGTAGTACAGGGGGCAACACTGAAGCTTTCTTT.

This chain joins TRBV6-6 and TRBJ2-3; maybe TRBD2 (6 bases). Germline V lookup: CDR1 MNHNY, CDR2 SVGAGI (reference sequence). With 8 bases removed from V and 5 bases from J, the gap between germline ends came to 17 bases. The CDR3 totals 14 residues. The CDR3 here is CASREATGEDTQYF. The CDR3 DNA is TGTGCCAGCCGCGAGGCGACGGGAGAAGATACGCAGTATTTT.

As DNA, the CDR3 is TGCGCCAGCAGCCAAGGATCCACCTACACTGAAGCTTTCTTT. It codes for CASSQGSTYTEAFF. The chain combines TRBV4-3 with TRBJ1-1; D is uncertain. Germline lookup yields CDR1 LGHNA and CDR2 YSLEER. CDR3 length: 14 amino acids. The V and J ends lost 1 base and 3 bases respectively, with 9 bases between them.

V is TRBV6-5 and J is TRBJ2-5; 8 positions agree with TRBD2. The CDR3 length is 15 residues. Germline lookup yields CDR1 MNHEY and CDR2 SVGAGI. The J segment lost 3 bases and the V segment lost 4 bases, leaving 7 bases of the junction unmatched. CDR3: CASSSQGAGEETQYF. In nucleotides, the CDR3 is TGTGCCAGCAGTTCCCAGGGAGCGGGAGAAGAGACCCAGTACTTC.